This entry lists 21 T cell receptor beta chains sequenced from one sample in a study of T cell repertoires in cytomegalovirus infection. TCRdb reanalysed the reads using MiXCR and keeps one entry per CDR3 protein. The repertoire holds hundreds of thousands of distinct CDR3 sequences, roughly 33% seen once, with about 20% in the top ten. The antigens of these receptors remain unknown. This sample comprised cultured PBMCs, obtained from culture after CMV antigen stimulation. Receptors were obtained from a human donor in good health (CMV status not recorded). Some clones in this sample may be carry-over from other donors' samples.

On this clonotype itself: No conserved phenylalanine or tryptophan ends this CDR3, so it is likely a read error. The chain links TRBV7-6 to TRBJ2-3; TRBD1 agrees at 10 bases. The CDR3 has 16 residues. The trim removed 5 bases at V and 5 bases at J, leaving 10 bases unmatched. Per germline, CDR1 SGHVS and CDR2 FNYEAQ. The CDR3 DNA sequence: TGTGCCAGCAGCCCCACGGGACAGGGGCCTATAGATACGCAGTATTAT. Its protein product is CASSPTGQGPIDTQYY.

This clonotype has just a few counts. This chain connects TRBV15 to TRBJ2-2; tentative D call: TRBD2 (5 bases). The ends were cut back, 3 bases at V and 6 bases at J, with 5 bases in the middle. In germline, CDR1 is LNHNV, CDR2 YYDKDF (reference sequence). CDR3 length equals 12 residues. CDR3 sequence (DNA): TGTGCCACCAGCAGGGGAGCCGGGGAGCTGTTTTTT. Translation: CATSRGAGELFF.

The V gene is TRBV15, the J gene TRBJ1-5, with a weak D call TRBD1 (6 bases). The CDR3 totals 15 residues. Germline V CDR1 and CDR2: LNHNV, YYDKDF (reference sequence). V lost 0 bases, J lost 4 bases, and 10 bases lay in between. The CDR3 DNA sequence: TGTGCCACCAGCAGAGATCTGGGGGCGAATCAGCCCCAGCATTTT. Translating gives CATSRDLGANQPQHF.

This clonotype was seen a handful of times. The chain links TRBV7-9 to TRBJ2-5; D gene uncertain. V lost 1 base and J 5 bases, leaving 17 bases between the germline ends. This CDR3 contains 16 residues. Germline CDR1 reads SEHNR; CDR2 reads FQNEAQ (reference sequence). CDR3 region: CASSLGKGREGETQYF. DNA of the CDR3: TGTGCCAGCAGCTTAGGGAAAGGCCGCGAAGGGGAGACCCAGTACTTC. Full variable domain (missing parts from reference TRBV7-9 and TRBJ2-5): DTGVSQNPRHKITKRGQNVTFRCDPISEHNRLYWYRQTLGQGPEFLTYFQNEAQLEKSRLLSDRFSAERPKGSFSTLEIQRTEQGDSAMYLCASSLGKGREGETQYFGPGTRLLVL.

This clonotype appeared a few times. V is TRBV7-2 and J is TRBJ1-5; D is unclear. V was pared by 4 bases and J by 5 bases, with 9 bases between. Germline lookup yields CDR1 SGHTA and CDR2 FQGNSA. The CDR3 spans 13 residues. CDR3 nucleotides: TGTGCCAGCAGCTCGACATTTTATCAGCCCCAGCATTTT. Amino acid sequence: CASSSTFYQPQHF.

This clonotype was recorded at least ten times. J is TRBJ1-5 and V is TRBV19; unclear D gene. CDR3 length: 14 amino acids. V shed 2 bases and J shed 7 bases, with 12 bases lying between them. Germline assignment: CDR1 LNHDA and CDR2 SQIVND (reference sequence). The CDR3 protein is CASSIRSGGQPQHF. CDR3 DNA sequence: TGTGCCAGTAGTATACGGTCAGGAGGCCAGCCCCAGCATTTT.

The chain links TRBV15 to TRBJ2-3; TRBD1 aligns across 8 bases. In germline, CDR1 is LNHNV, CDR2 YYDKDF (reference sequence). V trimming: 0 bases; J trimming: 0 bases; junction bases outside the gene matches: 8. This CDR3 is 18 amino acids long. Written as DNA, the CDR3 is TGTGCCACCAGCAGAGATCTCCCTCGACAGGGGAGCACAGATACGCAGTATTTT. Its protein product is CATSRDLPRQGSTDTQYF.

This clonotype was seen more than once but under ten times. In DNA, the CDR3 is TGTGCCAGCACCGGGACGGCTCAAAACATTCAGTACTTC. Its protein product is CASTGTAQNIQYF. The chain joins TRBV7-8 to TRBJ2-4; D possibly uses TRBD1 or TRBD2 (5 bases each). The V gene lost 7 bases and the J gene lost 5 bases, with 12 bases spanning the gap. CDR1 and CDR2 from the germline V gene are SGHVS and FQNEAQ. CDR3 length: 13 residues.

In this sample, this clonotype turned up many times. The CDR3 loop reads CASSLTGLGNEQFF. As DNA, the CDR3 is TGTGCCAGCAGCTTAACGGGTCTAGGGAATGAGCAGTTCTTC. This sequence joins TRBV7-2 and TRBJ2-1; D unresolved. V lost 2 bases, J lost 7 bases, and 12 bases lay in between. The CDR3 runs 14 residues. Germline V CDR1 and CDR2: SGHTA, FQGNSA.

This clonotype was observed a handful of times. The chain couples TRBV20-1 to TRBJ2-1, with D perhaps matching TRBD2 (7 bases). Trimming left V 3 bases short and J 5 bases short, with 17 bases between. CDR3 length equals 15 residues. The V gene's germline CDR1 is DFQATT and CDR2 SNEGSKA (reference sequence). DNA for the CDR3: TGCAGTGCTAGCAGGGGCGGGGGACTCAACAATGAGCAGTTCTTC. Amino acid sequence: CSASRGGGLNNEQFF.

This clonotype was found a few times. This sequence joins TRBV5-1 and TRBJ1-4, with TRBD1 identical over 9 bases. CDR1 and CDR2 from the germline V gene are SGHRS and YFSETQ. The length of the CDR3 is 14 residues. V gave up 4 bases and J gave up 9 bases; unmatched junction bases: 7. CDR3 amino acids: CASSTGTGSQKLFF. Written as DNA, the CDR3 is TGCGCCAGCAGCACCGGGACAGGGTCGCAAAAACTGTTTTTT.

This sequence joins TRBV20-1 and TRBJ2-2; D might be TRBD2 (6 bases). This CDR3 has 13 residues. Trimming shortened V by 7 bases and J by 4 bases, and 13 bases separated the two germline ends. The germline CDR1 and CDR2 sequences are DFQATT and SNEGSKA (reference sequence). The CDR3 sequence: CSVVTRATGELFF. The CDR3 bases are TGCAGTGTAGTGACTAGGGCCACCGGGGAGCTGTTTTTT.

This clonotype was seen only a few times. V is TRBV20-1 and J is TRBJ1-5; no clear D gene. The CDR3 length is 13 residues. V dropped 1 base and J dropped 4 bases, with 8 bases sitting between them. Germline assignment: CDR1 DFQATT and CDR2 SNEGSKA (reference sequence). CDR3 bases: TGCAGTGCTAGAGGCCAGCCTAATCAGCCCCAGCATTTT. Translation gives CSARGQPNQPQHF.

V is TRBV7-6 and J is TRBJ2-5; TRBD2 matches 7 bases. After removal of 11 bases from V and 5 bases from J, the junction contained 14 bases not matched to a gene. The CDR3 contains 14 residues. CDR1 is SGHVS and CDR2 is FNYEAQ in the germline V gene. The CDR3 sequence is CAAGKILAPETQYF. Written as DNA, the CDR3 is TGTGCCGCGGGCAAGATACTAGCGCCGGAGACCCAGTACTTC.

The rearrangement links TRBV10-2 to TRBJ1-2, with D possibly being TRBD1 (5 bases). Germline V gives CDR1 WSHSY, CDR2 SAAADI. V lost 3 bases, J lost 5 bases, and 13 bases lay in between. This CDR3 is 14 amino acids long. The CDR3 sequence is CASSEVRADYGYTF. The CDR3, as DNA: TGCGCCAGCAGTGAAGTCAGGGCTGATTATGGCTACACCTTC.

The gene calls are TRBV12-3 or TRBV12-4 and TRBJ2-1; D could derive from TRBD1 or TRBD2 (6 bases each). CDR3 length: 18 residues. Trimming removed 1 base from V and 2 bases from J, with 18 bases in between. CDR3 sequence (DNA): TGTGCCAGCAGTTTAGAGCAGACGGGGGCCGACCCCTACAATGAGCAGTTCTTC. It yields the protein CASSLEQTGADPYNEQFF.

This rearrangement joins TRBV7-2 to TRBJ2-7; D possibly uses TRBD1 or TRBD2 (6 bases each). In germline, CDR1 is SGHTA, CDR2 FQGNSA. Trimming took 5 bases from V and 7 from J, leaving 21 bases between them. This CDR3 spans 15 amino acids. CDR3 sequence reads: CASSPEGGLVYEQYF. For the CDR3, the DNA is TGTGCCAGCAGCCCAGAGGGGGGCCTTGTCTATGAGCAGTACTTC.

The V gene is TRBV20-1, the J gene TRBJ1-2; D possibly corresponds to TRBD1 (6 bases). The V end was cut by 1 base, the J end by 4 bases, with 31 bases between. The CDR3 is made up of 20 amino acids. Per the germline V gene, CDR1 is DFQATT and CDR2 is SNEGSKA (reference sequence). CDR3 bases: TGCAGTGCTAGAGGTAGTGCAGGCGGGGGCGGCAAGACGAGTGTCTATGGCTACACCTTC. Its translation: CSARGSAGGGGKTSVYGYTF.

There are many counts of this clonotype. V is TRBV7-2 and J is TRBJ2-7; unclear D gene. This CDR3 comprises 13 residues. V gave up 1 base and J gave up 2 bases, with 6 bases separating them. The V gene's germline CDR1 is SGHTA and CDR2 FQGNSA. Here the CDR3 reads CASSLDSTYEQYF. For the CDR3, the DNA is TGTGCCAGCAGCTTAGACTCGACCTACGAGCAGTACTTC.

V usage is TRBV7-2 and J usage is TRBJ1-2, with D tentatively TRBD1 (5 bases). V was cut by 1 base and J by 6 bases, with 9 bases left in between. CDR1 is SGHTA, CDR2 FQGNSA, per germline. The CDR3 length is 13 residues. CDR3 in DNA: TGTGCCAGCAGCTTAGTATCGGGGGATGGCTACACCTTC. Amino acid sequence: CASSLVSGDGYTF.

The chain is built from TRBV25-1 and TRBJ1-1; the D is unclear. The CDR3 loop spans 10 amino acids. CDR1 is MGHDK and CDR2 is SYGVNS in the germline V gene. V shed 8 bases and J shed 11 bases, with 12 bases lying between them. CDR3 coding DNA: TGTGCCAGCCGCATTGAAAATGCTTTCTTT. It translates to CASRIENAFF.